The 6 T cell receptor beta chains listed next were all sequenced from one sample in a study of cytomegalovirus exposure and HLA in healthy donors. A multiplex PCR was run with 60 Vbeta primers and 13 Jbeta primers. Measured with immunoSEQ multiplex PCR; TCRdb has only the in-frame clones, and not every one. This table has about 100,000 clones, more than 60% appearing once. Sequenced sample: PBMCs. These receptors came from a woman between 18 and 29 years old in good health and CMV-seropositive.

This clone was seen a handful of times. The chain couples TRBV19 to TRBJ2-1; D possibly corresponds to TRBD2 (5 bases). V lost 7 bases and J lost 4, with 14 bases in between. The CDR3 has 14 amino acids. The germline CDR1 and CDR2 sequences are LNHDA and SQIVND (reference sequence). The CDR3 loop reads CASTPASLYNEQFF. CDR3 coding DNA: TGTGCCAGTACCCCCGCTAGCCTATACAATGAGCAGTTCTTC.

The rearrangement joins TRBV7-2 to TRBJ2-7; 10 nucleotides line up with TRBD2. Germline V CDR1 and CDR2: SGHTA, FQGNSA. The CDR3 sequence is 15 residues long. The junction had 4 bases not matched to a gene; V was cut back by 3 bases and J by 2 bases. The CDR3 sequence is CASSFLAGVAYEQYF. CDR3 DNA sequence: TGTGCCAGCAGCTTCCTAGCGGGAGTAGCCTACGAGCAGTACTTC.

This chain joins TRBV6-4 and TRBJ2-2, with 8 bases fitting TRBD2. CDR3 length: 15 residues. The germline V gene has CDR1 MRHNA and CDR2 SNTAGT. V dropped 4 bases and J dropped 4; count of bases not matched to a gene: 5. CDR3 bases: TGTGCCAGCAGTGGGGGACTAGATCCCACCGGGGAGCTGTTTTTT. Translating gives CASSGGLDPTGELFF.

This clone has just one count. This sequence joins TRBV25-1 and TRBJ1-1; 9 nucleotides agree with TRBD1. Germline V CDR1 and CDR2: MGHDK, SYGVNS. The V and J ends lost 6 bases and 3 bases, in that order; junction bases with no gene match: 11. The CDR3 is 16 amino acids. The DNA for the CDR3 is TGTGCCAGCAGCAACCCCGGACAGGGGAGGGACACTGAAGCTTTCTTT. This gives the protein CASSNPGQGRDTEAFF.

J is TRBJ2-1 and V is TRBV4-3; 7 positions agree with TRBD2. Germline assignment: CDR1 LGHNA and CDR2 YSLEER. The ends lost 0 bases at V and 8 bases at J; junction bases unmatched: 13. The CDR3 has 17 amino acids. CDR3 residues: CASSQEAWTSVLYEQFF. The CDR3 DNA reads TGCGCCAGCAGCCAAGAGGCATGGACTAGTGTCCTGTATGAGCAGTTCTTC.

This rearrangement joins TRBV12-2 to TRBJ2-7; the table gives TRBD2 as D, unverified against the DNA. TRBV12-2 is a pseudogene locus. This CDR3 is 16 amino acids long. The DNA of the CDR3 is TGTGCAAGTCGCTTAGTTAGCGGATCTAGCGGGGTTCAGCAGTACTTC. It encodes CASRLVSGSSGVQQYF.